The source of this T cell receptor beta chain is a study of shared clonotypes between healthy human individuals. Study-level background: The plates for each donor numbered three CD4 naive, three CD4 memory, two CD8 naive and one CD8 memory. Notes on the study in general: A few donors shared roughly 5% of their naive CD4 clonotypes.

Germline assignment: CDR1 MDHEN and CDR2 SYDVKM. The CDR3 is 16 amino acids. V lost 1 base to trimming and J lost 0 bases; unmatched junction nucleotides: 3. The authors distributed each subset's genomic DNA evenly over several immunoSEQ plates. Clones were sequenced by immunoSEQ multiplex PCR, and TCRdb holds only the in-frame ones, with some missing. The sample lists some 550,000 clones, approximately 97% seen once, with around 0.058% in the top ten. CD45RA+ naive and CD45RA-negative memory subsets were separated from CD4+ cells. Points on this clone: The antigen remains undetermined. The sample holds other DNA sequences that translate to the same CDR3.

The sample consisted of naive CD4+ T cells sorted from blood. The sample's subset: CD45RA+ positively selected. The genes are TRBV28 and TRBJ2-3, with 8 bases fitting TRBD1. This TCR derives from a woman under 40 in good health. The CDR3 protein is CASSLFQGASTDTQYF. CDR3 sequence (DNA): TGTGCCAGCAGTTTATTCCAGGGGGCTAGCACAGATACGCAGTATTTT.